The 14 T cell receptor beta chains below come from one sample, sequenced in a study of identical twins. Via MiXCR, TCRdb re-called the 5' RACE reads, giving one row per CDR3 protein. The table records about 390,000 distinct CDR3 sequences, around 9% of them present only once. The source material was naive T cells sorted from blood. The source is a woman aged 45-60 years in good health.

Regarding this clonotype: A much larger clonotype is one base distant, so this may be a read error. V and J are TRBV9 and TRBJ2-1; 8 bases are shared with TRBD1. The CDR3 covers 13 residues. Germline CDR1 reads SGDLS; CDR2 reads YYNGEE. The CDR3 protein is CASSRQGSNEQSF. The CDR3 nucleotides read TGTGCCAGCAGCCGACAGGGGTCAAATGAGCAGTCCTTC. The full variable domain, its missing parts supplied by reference TRBV9 and TRBJ2-1, is DSGVTQTPKHLITATGQRVTLRCSPRSGDLSVYWYQQSLDQGLQFLIQYYNGEERAKGNILERFSAQQFPDLHSELNLSSLELGDSALYFCASSRQGSNEQSFGPGTRLTVL.

This clonotype came up a few times. J is TRBJ1-3 and V is TRBV15, with D possibly matching TRBD1 (5 bases). The CDR3 has 17 residues. V lost 0 bases, J lost 0 bases, and 12 bases lay in between. CDR1 and CDR2 from the germline V gene are LNHNV and YYDKDF (reference sequence). This CDR3 is CATSREIGATSGNTIYF. CDR3 bases: TGTGCCACCAGCAGAGAAATAGGGGCCACCTCTGGAAACACCATATATTTT.

The chain carries TRBV5-1 and TRBJ2-5, with D uncertain. Trimming took 4 bases from V and 5 from J, leaving 12 bases between them. Germline assignment: CDR1 SGHRS and CDR2 YFSETQ. This CDR3 spans 13 amino acids. This chain's CDR3 is CASSMERSETQYF. In DNA, the CDR3 is TGCGCCAGCAGCATGGAAAGGTCGGAGACCCAGTACTTC.

This clonotype was picked up a small number of times. J is TRBJ1-1 and V is TRBV9; 7 bases fit TRBD1. The CDR3 spans 13 residues. The V segment lost 0 bases and the J segment 7 bases; nucleotides outside the gene matches: 3. From germline, CDR1 is SGDLS and CDR2 YYNGEE. In DNA, the CDR3 is TGTGCCAGCAGCGTAGCTCAGGGGGGTGAAGCTTTCTTT. It is translated as CASSVAQGGEAFF.

The chain recombines TRBV12-3 or TRBV12-4 with TRBJ1-6; D call uncertain. The CDR3 is 15 amino acids. Trimming removed 3 bases at V and 7 bases at J, with 13 bases between. The CDR3 coding sequence is TGTGCCAGCAGTTTTTCTACGGGAGTAAATTCACCCCTCCACTTT. Translated: CASSFSTGVNSPLHF.

This clonotype was counted many times. The chain uses TRBV7-2 and TRBJ2-1; D could derive from TRBD1 or TRBD2 (5 bases each). This CDR3 contains 19 residues. Germline-derived CDR1 and CDR2 are SGHTA and FQGNSA. The V gene lost 1 base and the J gene lost 0 bases, with 19 bases spanning the gap. The chain's CDR3 is CASSLESSRGPSSYNEQFF. In nucleotides, the CDR3 is TGTGCCAGCAGCTTAGAGTCTTCCCGGGGCCCGAGCTCCTACAATGAGCAGTTCTTC.

This clonotype was counted a few times. V and J are TRBV7-6 and TRBJ1-4; D gene unclear. In germline, CDR1 is SGHVS, CDR2 FNYEAQ. The V end was cut by 5 bases, the J end by 5 bases, with 21 bases between. The CDR3 length is 17 residues. For the CDR3, the DNA is TGTGCCAGCAGCACCCGGTCTTCCTCTCGCACCAATGAAAAACTGTTTTTT. Translation: CASSTRSSSRTNEKLFF. Complete variable domain (other parts from reference TRBV7-6 and TRBJ1-4): GAGVSQSPRYKVTKRGQDVALRCDPISGHVSLYWYRQALGQGPEFLTYFNYEAQQDKSGLPNDRFSAERPEGSISTLTIQRTEQRDSAMYRCASSTRSSSRTNEKLFFGSGTQLSVL.

In this sample, this clonotype turned up many times. This chain links TRBV7-9 with TRBJ1-1; TRBD1 matches 9 bases. In germline, CDR1 is SEHNR, CDR2 FQNEAQ (reference sequence). V shed 6 bases, J shed 0 bases, and the junction held 5 bases outside the gene matches. There are 15 residues in the CDR3. CDR3 in amino acids: CASSPDRGMNTEAFF. The CDR3 nucleotides are TGTGCCAGCAGTCCGGACAGGGGCATGAACACTGAAGCTTTCTTT.

This clonotype was observed a handful of times. V gene TRBV5-1 combines with J gene TRBJ2-2, with TRBD2 as a possible D gene (6 bases). The germline gives CDR1 SGHRS, CDR2 YFSETQ. V lost 4 bases and J lost 1, with 17 bases in between. This CDR3 has 17 amino acids. In DNA, the CDR3 is TGCGCCAGCAGCCCCATCGGGGCGGGGCTGAACACCGGGGAGCTGTTTTTT. The encoded protein is CASSPIGAGLNTGELFF.

This clonotype was detected ten times or more. The rearrangement joins TRBV7-9 to TRBJ1-6; D not certain. The germline V gene encodes CDR1 SEHNR and CDR2 FQNEAQ (reference sequence). The CDR3 length is 13 residues. V was clipped by 4 bases and J by 7 bases, with 8 bases between them. The CDR3 coding sequence is TGTGCCAGCAGCTCAGACACAAATTCACCCCTCCACTTT. Encoded protein: CASSSDTNSPLHF.

This clonotype was seen a few times. J is TRBJ2-2 and V is TRBV29-1; 10 nucleotides align to TRBD2. The V gene's germline CDR1 is SQVTM and CDR2 ANQGSEA. This CDR3 has 15 amino acids. V lost 3 bases, J lost 8 bases, and 9 bases stayed unmatched. CDR3 residues: CSVDGLAETGGELFF. CDR3 coding DNA: TGCAGCGTTGATGGACTAGCGGAAACCGGGGGGGAGCTGTTTTTT.

This clonotype was detected only a few times. One junction end does not reproduce the germline sequence, and a read error may be involved. This chain joins TRBV7-7 and TRBJ2-1, with D uncertain. Germline CDR1 is SSHAT and CDR2 is FNYEAQ (reference sequence). The CDR3 is made up of 14 amino acids. CDR3 bases: TGTGCTAGCAGCTTAGAGCCTGGGCGCAATGAGCAGTTCTTC. Translated, it gives CASSLEPGRNEQFF.

This clonotype was seen at least ten times. V usage is TRBV20-1 and J usage is TRBJ2-5, with D unresolved. Germline-derived CDR1 and CDR2 are DFQATT and SNEGSKA (reference sequence). Trimming cost V 3 bases and J 2 bases, with 10 bases left between them. This CDR3 is 13 amino acids long. The CDR3 sequence is CSASETEQETQYF. The CDR3 region has the DNA TGCAGTGCTAGTGAGACGGAGCAAGAGACCCAGTACTTC.

This clonotype was seen a handful of times. The V gene is TRBV7-2, the J gene TRBJ2-1; D not certain. In germline, CDR1 is SGHTA, CDR2 FQGNSA. Deletions cut 1 base from V and 12 bases from J, with 10 bases between. CDR3 size: 12 residues. The CDR3 protein is CASSLEFSMQFF. As DNA, the CDR3 is TGTGCCAGCAGCTTAGAGTTTAGCATGCAGTTCTTC.